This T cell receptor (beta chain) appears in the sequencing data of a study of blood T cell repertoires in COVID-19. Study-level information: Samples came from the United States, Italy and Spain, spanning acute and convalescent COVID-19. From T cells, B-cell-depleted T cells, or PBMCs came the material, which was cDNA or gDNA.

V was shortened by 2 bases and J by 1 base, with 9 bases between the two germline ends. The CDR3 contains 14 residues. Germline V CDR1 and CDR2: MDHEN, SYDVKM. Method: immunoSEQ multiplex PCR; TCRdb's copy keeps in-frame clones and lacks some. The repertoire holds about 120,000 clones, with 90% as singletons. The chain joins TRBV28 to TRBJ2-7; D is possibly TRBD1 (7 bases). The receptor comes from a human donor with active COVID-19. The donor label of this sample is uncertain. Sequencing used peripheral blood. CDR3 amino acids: CASSLAGQSYEQYF. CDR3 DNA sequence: TGTGCCAGCAGTTTAGCGGGACAGTCCTACGAGCAGTACTTC.